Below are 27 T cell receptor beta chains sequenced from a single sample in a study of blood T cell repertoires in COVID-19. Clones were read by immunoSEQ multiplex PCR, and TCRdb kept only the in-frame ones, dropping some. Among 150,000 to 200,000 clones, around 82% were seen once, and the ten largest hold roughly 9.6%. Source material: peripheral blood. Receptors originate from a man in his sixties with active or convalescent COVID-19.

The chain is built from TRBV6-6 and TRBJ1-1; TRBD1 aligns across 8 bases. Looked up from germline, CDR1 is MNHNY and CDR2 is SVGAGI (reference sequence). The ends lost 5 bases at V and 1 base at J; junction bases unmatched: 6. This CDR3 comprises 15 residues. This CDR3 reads CASSPGQGRNTEAFF. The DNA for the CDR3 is TGTGCCAGCAGTCCCGGACAGGGAAGGAACACTGAAGCTTTCTTT.

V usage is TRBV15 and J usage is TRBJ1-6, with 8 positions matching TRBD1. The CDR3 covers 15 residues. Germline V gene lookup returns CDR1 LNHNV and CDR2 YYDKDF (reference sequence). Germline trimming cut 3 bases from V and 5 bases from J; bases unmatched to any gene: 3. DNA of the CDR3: TGTGCCACCAGCAGGGTGGACAGGGATAATTCACCCCTCCACTTT. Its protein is CATSRVDRDNSPLHF.

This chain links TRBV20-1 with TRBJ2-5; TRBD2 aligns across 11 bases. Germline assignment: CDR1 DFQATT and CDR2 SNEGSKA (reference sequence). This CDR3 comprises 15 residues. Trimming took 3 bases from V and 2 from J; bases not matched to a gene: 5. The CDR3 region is CSASDGTSGQETQYF. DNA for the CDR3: TGCAGTGCTAGTGATGGGACTAGCGGACAAGAGACCCAGTACTTC.

The CDR3, as DNA: TGTGCCAGCAGCCAAAGACCGGGACAGGGGAACACTGAAGCTTTCTTT. This sequence encodes CASSQRPGQGNTEAFF. The chain links TRBV4-2 to TRBJ1-1, with TRBD1 matching over 9 bases. This CDR3 is 16 amino acids long. V lost 2 bases and J lost 1; bases outside the gene matches: 5. Germline V gives CDR1 LGHNA, CDR2 YNFKEQ.

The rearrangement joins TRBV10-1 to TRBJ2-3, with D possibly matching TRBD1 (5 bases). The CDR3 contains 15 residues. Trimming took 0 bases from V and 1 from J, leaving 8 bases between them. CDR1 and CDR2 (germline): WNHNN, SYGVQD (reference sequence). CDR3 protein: CASSESTGRTDTQYF. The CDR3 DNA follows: TGCGCCAGCAGTGAGTCTACAGGACGCACAGATACGCAGTATTTT.

CDR3 amino acids: CASSHRQGADGANVLTF. Written as DNA, the CDR3 is TGTGCCAGCAGCCATCGACAGGGGGCTGATGGGGCCAACGTCCTGACTTTC. The J gene is TRBJ2-6, the V gene TRBV5-5, with TRBD1 matching 10 bases. Germline CDR1 SGHKS, CDR2 YYEKEE (reference sequence). The trim removed 4 bases at V and 3 bases at J, leaving 7 bases unmatched. This CDR3 is built from 17 residues.

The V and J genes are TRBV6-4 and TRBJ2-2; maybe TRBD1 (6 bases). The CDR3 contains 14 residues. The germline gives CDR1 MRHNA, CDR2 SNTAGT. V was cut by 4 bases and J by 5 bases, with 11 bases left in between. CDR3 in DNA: TGTGCCAGCAGTGCACAGGGTAGTACCGGGGAGCTGTTTTTT. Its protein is CASSAQGSTGELFF.

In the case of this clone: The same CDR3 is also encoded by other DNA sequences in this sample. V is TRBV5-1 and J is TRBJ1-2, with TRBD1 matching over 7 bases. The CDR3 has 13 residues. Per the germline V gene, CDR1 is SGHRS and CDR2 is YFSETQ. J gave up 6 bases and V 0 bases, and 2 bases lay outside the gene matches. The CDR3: CASSLGQGDGYTF. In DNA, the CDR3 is TGCGCCAGCAGCTTGGGACAGGGTGATGGCTACACCTTC.

The chain's CDR3 is CASRLTGVTNEKLFF. The DNA for the CDR3 is TGTGCCAGCAGGCTGACAGGGGTCACTAATGAAAAACTGTTTTTT. The V and J genes are TRBV3-1 (or the pseudogene TRBV3-2) and TRBJ1-4, with 8 bases fitting TRBD1. The J segment lost 2 bases and the V segment lost 6 bases, leaving 5 bases of the junction unmatched. Germline V gives CDR1 LGHDT, CDR2 YNNKEL (reference sequence). The CDR3 totals 15 residues.

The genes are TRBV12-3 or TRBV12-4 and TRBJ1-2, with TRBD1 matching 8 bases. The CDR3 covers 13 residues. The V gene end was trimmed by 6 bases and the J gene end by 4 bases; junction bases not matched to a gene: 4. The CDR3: CASRPDRVYGYTF. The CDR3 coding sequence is TGTGCCAGCAGGCCGGACAGGGTCTATGGCTACACCTTC.

In nucleotides, the CDR3 is TGTGCCAGTAGTTTACTAGCGGGAGGGACCTACAATGAGCAGTTCTTC. It specifies CASSLLAGGTYNEQFF. The rearrangement uses TRBV19 and TRBJ2-1; TRBD2 matches at 13 bases. This CDR3 is built from 16 residues. The trim removed 5 bases at V and 2 bases at J, leaving 3 bases unmatched. In germline, CDR1 is LNHDA, CDR2 SQIVND (reference sequence). The full variable domain, completed using reference TRBV19 and TRBJ2-1, is DGGITQSPKYLFRKEGQNVTLSCEQNLNHDAMYWYRQDPGQGLRLIYYSQIVNDFQKGDIAEGYSVSREKKESFPLTVTSAQKNPTAFYLCASSLLAGGTYNEQFFGPGTRLTVL.

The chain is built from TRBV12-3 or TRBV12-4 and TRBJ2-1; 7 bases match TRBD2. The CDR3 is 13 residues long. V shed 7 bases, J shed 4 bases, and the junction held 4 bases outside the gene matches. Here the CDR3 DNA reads TGTGCCAGCAAGCGGGGTTCTTACAATGAGCAGTTCTTC. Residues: CASKRGSYNEQFF.

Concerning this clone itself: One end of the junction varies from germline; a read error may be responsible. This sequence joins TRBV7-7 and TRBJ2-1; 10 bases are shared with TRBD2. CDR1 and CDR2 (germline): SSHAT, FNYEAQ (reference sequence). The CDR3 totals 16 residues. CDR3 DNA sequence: TGTGCTAGCAGCTTAGGCGGACTAGCGGTATACAATGAGCAGTTCTTC. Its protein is CASSLGGLAVYNEQFF.

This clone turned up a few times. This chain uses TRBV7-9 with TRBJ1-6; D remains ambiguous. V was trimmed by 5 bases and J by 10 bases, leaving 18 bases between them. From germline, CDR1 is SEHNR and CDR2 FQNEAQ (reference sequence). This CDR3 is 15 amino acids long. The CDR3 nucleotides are TGTGCCAGCAGCCCTGAGGGAGGGCCCCTATCACCCCTCCACTTT. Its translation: CASSPEGGPLSPLHF.

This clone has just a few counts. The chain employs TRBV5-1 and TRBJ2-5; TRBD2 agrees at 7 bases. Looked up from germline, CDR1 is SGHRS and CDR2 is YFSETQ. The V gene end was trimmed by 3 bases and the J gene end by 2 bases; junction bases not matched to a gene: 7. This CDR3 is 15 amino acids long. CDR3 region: CASSYSSGAQETQYF. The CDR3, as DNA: TGCGCCAGCAGCTACTCGAGCGGGGCGCAAGAGACCCAGTACTTC.

CDR3 coding DNA: TGTGCCAGCAGTTTACCGACAGGGGGAAATGAAAAACTGTTTTTT. It is translated as CASSLPTGGNEKLFF. The chain uses TRBV28 and TRBJ1-4; 9 nucleotides agree with TRBD1. Germline CDR1 reads MDHEN; CDR2 reads SYDVKM. Trimming cost V 2 bases and J 5 bases; bases outside gene matches: 3. The CDR3 spans 15 residues.

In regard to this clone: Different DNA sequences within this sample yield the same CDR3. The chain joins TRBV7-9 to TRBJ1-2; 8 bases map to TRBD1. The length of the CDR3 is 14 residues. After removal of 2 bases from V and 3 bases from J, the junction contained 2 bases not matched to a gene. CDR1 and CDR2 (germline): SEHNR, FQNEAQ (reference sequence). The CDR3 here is CASSLQGAYYGYTF. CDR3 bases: TGTGCCAGCAGCTTACAGGGGGCCTACTATGGCTACACCTTC. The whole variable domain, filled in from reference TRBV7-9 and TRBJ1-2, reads DTGVSQNPRHKITKRGQNVTFRCDPISEHNRLYWYRQTLGQGPEFLTYFQNEAQLEKSRLLSDRFSAERPKGSFSTLEIQRTEQGDSAMYLCASSLQGAYYGYTFGSGTRLTVV.

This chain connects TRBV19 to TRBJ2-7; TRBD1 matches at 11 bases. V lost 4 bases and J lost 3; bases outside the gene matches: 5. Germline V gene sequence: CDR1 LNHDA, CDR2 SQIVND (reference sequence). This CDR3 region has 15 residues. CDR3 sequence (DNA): TGTGCCAGTAGTAGCGGGACAGGGGGGGTCTACGAGCAGTACTTC. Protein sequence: CASSSGTGGVYEQYF. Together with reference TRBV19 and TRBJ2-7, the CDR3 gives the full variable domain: DGGITQSPKYLFRKEGQNVTLSCEQNLNHDAMYWYRQDPGQGLRLIYYSQIVNDFQKGDIAEGYSVSREKKESFPLTVTSAQKNPTAFYLCASSSGTGGVYEQYFGPGTRLTVT.

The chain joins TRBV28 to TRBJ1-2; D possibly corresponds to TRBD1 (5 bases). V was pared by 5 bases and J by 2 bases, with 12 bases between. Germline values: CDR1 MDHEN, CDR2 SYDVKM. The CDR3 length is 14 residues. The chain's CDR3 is CASSQGLFNYGYTF. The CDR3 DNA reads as TGTGCCAGCAGTCAGGGACTTTTCAACTATGGCTACACCTTC.

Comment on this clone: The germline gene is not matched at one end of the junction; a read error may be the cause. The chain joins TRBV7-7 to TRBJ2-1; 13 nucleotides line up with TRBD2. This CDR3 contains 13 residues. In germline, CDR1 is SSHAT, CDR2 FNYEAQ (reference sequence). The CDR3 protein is CASSETSGRKQFF. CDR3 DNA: TGTGCTAGCAGCGAGACTAGCGGGAGGAAGCAGTTCTTC.

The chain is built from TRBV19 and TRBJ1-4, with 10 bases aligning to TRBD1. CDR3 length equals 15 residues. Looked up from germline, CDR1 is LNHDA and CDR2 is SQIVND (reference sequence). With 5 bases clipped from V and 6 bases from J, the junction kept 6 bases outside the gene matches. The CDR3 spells CASSPSGQGHEKLFF. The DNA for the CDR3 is TGTGCCAGTAGTCCCTCGGGACAGGGGCATGAAAAACTGTTTTTT.

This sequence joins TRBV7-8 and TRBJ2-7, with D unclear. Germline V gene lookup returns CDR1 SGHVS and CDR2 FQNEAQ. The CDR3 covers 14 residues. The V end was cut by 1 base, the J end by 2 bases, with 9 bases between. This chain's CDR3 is CASSLDGKTYEQYF. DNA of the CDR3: TGTGCCAGCAGCTTAGACGGTAAAACCTACGAGCAGTACTTC.

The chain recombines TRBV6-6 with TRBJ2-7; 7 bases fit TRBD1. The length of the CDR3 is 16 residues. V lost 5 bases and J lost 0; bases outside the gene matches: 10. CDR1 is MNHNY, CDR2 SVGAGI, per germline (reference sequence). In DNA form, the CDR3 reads TGTGCCAGCAGTCGAGCCGGGACAGCTAGCTCCTACGAGCAGTACTTC. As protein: CASSRAGTASSYEQYF.

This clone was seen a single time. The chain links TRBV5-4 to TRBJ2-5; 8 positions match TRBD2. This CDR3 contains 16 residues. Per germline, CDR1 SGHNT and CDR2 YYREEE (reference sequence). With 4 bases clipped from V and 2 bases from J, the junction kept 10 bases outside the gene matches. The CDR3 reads CASSPGLAGSQETQYF. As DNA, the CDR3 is TGTGCCAGCAGCCCTGGGTTAGCGGGGAGTCAAGAGACCCAGTACTTC.

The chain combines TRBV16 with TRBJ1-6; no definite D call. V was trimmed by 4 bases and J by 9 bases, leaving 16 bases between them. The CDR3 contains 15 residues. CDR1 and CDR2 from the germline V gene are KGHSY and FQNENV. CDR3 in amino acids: CASSPGVPGFSPLHF. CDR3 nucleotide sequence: TGTGCCAGCAGCCCTGGCGTCCCAGGCTTTTCACCCCTCCACTTT.

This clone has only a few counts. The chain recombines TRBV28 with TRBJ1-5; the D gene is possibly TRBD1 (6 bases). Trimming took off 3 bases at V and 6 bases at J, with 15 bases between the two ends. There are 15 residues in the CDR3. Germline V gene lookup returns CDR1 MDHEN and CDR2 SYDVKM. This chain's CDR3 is CASSFLNRVGQPQHF. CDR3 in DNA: TGTGCCAGCAGTTTCCTCAACAGGGTAGGTCAGCCCCAGCATTTT.

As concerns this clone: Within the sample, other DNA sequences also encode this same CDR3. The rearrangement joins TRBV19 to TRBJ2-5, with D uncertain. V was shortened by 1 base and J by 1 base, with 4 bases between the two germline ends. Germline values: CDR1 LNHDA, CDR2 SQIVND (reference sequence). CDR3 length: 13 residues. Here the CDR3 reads CASSIGSQETQYF. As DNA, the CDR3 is TGTGCCAGTAGTATAGGCAGCCAAGAGACCCAGTACTTC.